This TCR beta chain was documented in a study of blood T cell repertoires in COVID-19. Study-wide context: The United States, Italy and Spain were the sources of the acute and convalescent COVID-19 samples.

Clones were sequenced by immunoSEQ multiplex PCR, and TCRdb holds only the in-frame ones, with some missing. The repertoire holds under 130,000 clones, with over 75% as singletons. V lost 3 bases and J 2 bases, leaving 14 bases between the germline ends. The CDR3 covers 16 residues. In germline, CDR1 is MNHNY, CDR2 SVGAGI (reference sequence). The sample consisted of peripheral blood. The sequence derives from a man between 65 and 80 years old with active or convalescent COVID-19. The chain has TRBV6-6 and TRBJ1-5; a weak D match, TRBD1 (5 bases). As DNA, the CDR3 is TGTGCCAGCAGTTATGGGCAGGGAAAGGGCAATCAGCCCCAGCATTTT. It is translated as CASSYGQGKGNQPQHF.